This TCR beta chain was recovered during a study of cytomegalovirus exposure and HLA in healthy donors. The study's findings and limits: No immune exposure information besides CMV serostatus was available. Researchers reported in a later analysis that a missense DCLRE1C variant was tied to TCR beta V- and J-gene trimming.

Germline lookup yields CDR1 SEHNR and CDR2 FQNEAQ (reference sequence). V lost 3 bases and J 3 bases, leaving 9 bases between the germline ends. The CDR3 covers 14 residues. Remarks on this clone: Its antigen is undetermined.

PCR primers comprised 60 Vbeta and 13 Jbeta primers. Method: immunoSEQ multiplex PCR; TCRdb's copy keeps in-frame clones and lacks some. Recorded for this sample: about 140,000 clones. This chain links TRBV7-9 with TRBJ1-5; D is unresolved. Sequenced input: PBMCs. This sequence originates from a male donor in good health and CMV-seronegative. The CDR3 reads CASSFPGANQPQHF. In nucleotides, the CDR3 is TGTGCCAGCAGCTTCCCGGGAGCCAATCAGCCCCAGCATTTT.